These 27 T cell receptor beta chains share one sample of origin, sequenced in a study of blood T cell repertoires in COVID-19. Assay: immunoSEQ multiplex PCR; the TCRdb copy retains only in-frame clones and omits some. The sample gives 70,000 or so clones, roughly nine tenths of which show up once; 1.3% to 1.5% is in the top ten. Material for sequencing was peripheral blood. The receptor set was obtained from a man in his fifties with acute or convalescent COVID-19.

The chain joins TRBV7-9 to TRBJ2-1; 8 bases are shared with TRBD1. Per the germline V gene, CDR1 is SEHNR and CDR2 is FQNEAQ (reference sequence). V was pared by 5 bases and J by 4 bases, with 7 bases of the junction left unmatched. CDR3 size: 15 residues. DNA of the CDR3: TGTGCCAGCAGCCCCCGGGACAGGCCGTACAATGAGCAGTTCTTC. Protein: CASSPRDRPYNEQFF.

The rearrangement uses TRBV19 and TRBJ1-5; D possibly corresponds to TRBD1 (5 bases). V lost 7 bases and J lost 6, with 19 bases in between. The germline gives CDR1 LNHDA, CDR2 SQIVND (reference sequence). This CDR3 spans 15 amino acids. The CDR3: CASTTSGGTVQPQHF. The DNA for the CDR3 is TGTGCCAGTACCACTAGCGGGGGGACGGTTCAGCCCCAGCATTTT.

V usage is TRBV6-1 and J usage is TRBJ1-2; D unresolved. CDR1 MNHNS and CDR2 SASEGT come from the germline V gene. V was clipped by 0 bases and J by 4 bases, with 15 bases between them. The CDR3 runs 16 residues. The CDR3 coding sequence is TGTGCCAGCAGTGAAGCGCAGGTGATACGGGGCTATGGCTACACCTTC. Its translation is CASSEAQVIRGYGYTF.

This chain links TRBV30 with TRBJ2-3; 8 nucleotides line up with TRBD2. Germline CDR1 is GTSNPN and CDR2 is SVGIG (reference sequence). This CDR3 comprises 15 residues. The V segment lost 0 bases and the J segment 0 bases; nucleotides outside the gene matches: 2. CDR3 region: CAWSVLAASTDTQYF. As DNA, the CDR3 is TGTGCCTGGAGTGTACTAGCGGCTAGCACAGATACGCAGTATTTT.

The V gene is TRBV28, the J gene TRBJ2-2, with TRBD1 as a possible D gene (6 bases). Between the trimmed V and J ends, which lost 6 bases and 6 bases, there was a span of 17 bases. The CDR3 consists of 15 residues. Germline-derived CDR1 and CDR2 are MDHEN and SYDVKM. As DNA, the CDR3 is TGTGCCAGCAGGGGACCAGGGGTTTTAGCCGGGGAGCTGTTTTTT. It specifies CASRGPGVLAGELFF. Full variable domain (outside the CDR3, taken from reference TRBV28 and TRBJ2-2): DVKVTQSSRYLVKRTGEKVFLECVQDMDHENMFWYRQDPGLGLRLIYFSYDVKMKEKGDIPEGYSVSREKKERFSLILESASTNQTSMYLCASRGPGVLAGELFFGEGSRLTVL.

This rearrangement joins TRBV6-5 to TRBJ1-2; TRBD1 might be the D (6 bases). V was clipped by 10 bases and J by 6 bases, with 15 bases between them. CDR3 length: 12 amino acids. Germline CDR1 reads MNHEY; CDR2 reads SVGAGI. The CDR3 region is CATQGGAHGYTF. CDR3 DNA: TGTGCCACCCAAGGGGGGGCGCATGGCTACACCTTC.

V is TRBV27 and J is TRBJ1-2; D unclear. V shed 3 bases and J shed 8 bases, with 13 bases lying between them. Germline loops: CDR1 MNHEY, CDR2 SMNVEV (reference sequence). CDR3 length equals 13 residues. CDR3 sequence reads: CASSLSGIGGYTF. The CDR3 nucleotides are TGTGCCAGCAGTTTGTCGGGGATCGGCGGCTACACCTTC.

The chain recombines TRBV3-1 (or the pseudogene TRBV3-2) with TRBJ2-1; D unclear. The CDR3 covers 14 residues. Germline CDR1 is LGHDT and CDR2 is YNNKEL (reference sequence). V was clipped by 6 bases and J by 0 bases, with 9 bases between them. The CDR3 is CASSSSNSYNEQFF. CDR3 DNA: TGTGCCAGCAGTTCGAGTAACTCCTACAATGAGCAGTTCTTC.

The chain uses TRBV28 and TRBJ2-7; no firm D call. Per the germline V gene, CDR1 is MDHEN and CDR2 is SYDVKM. Trimming pared 5 bases from V and 4 bases from J, leaving 18 bases between. The CDR3 is 15 residues long. The chain's CDR3 is CASSPRSEFQYEQYF. The CDR3 nucleotides are TGTGCCAGCAGTCCCCGTTCCGAGTTCCAATACGAGCAGTACTTC.

CDR3 protein: CASSETGAEQYV. DNA of the CDR3: TGCGCCAGCAGTGAAACAGGAGCCGAGCAGTACGTC. The chain carries TRBV10-2 and TRBJ2-7; maybe TRBD1 (5 bases). The germline V gene has CDR1 WSHSY and CDR2 SAAADI. V was pared by 3 bases and J by 6 bases, with 9 bases between. The CDR3 extends over 12 amino acids.

The chain is built from TRBV5-4 and TRBJ1-6; no definite D call. V was trimmed by 0 bases and J by 6 bases, leaving 7 bases between them. Germline-derived CDR1 and CDR2 are SGHNT and YYREEE (reference sequence). The length of the CDR3 is 14 residues. CDR3 amino acids: CASSLVGGNSPLHF. The CDR3 DNA reads as TGTGCCAGCAGCTTGGTGGGAGGTAATTCACCCCTCCACTTT.

The chain combines TRBV18 with TRBJ1-5; no clear D gene. This CDR3 has 13 amino acids. Trimming took off 4 bases at V and 5 bases at J, with 9 bases between the two ends. Looked up from germline, CDR1 is KGHSH and CDR2 is LQKENI. In DNA, the CDR3 is TGTGCCAGCTCACGACTGGAGGATCAGCCCCAGCATTTT. It codes for CASSRLEDQPQHF.

V gene TRBV11-2 combines with J gene TRBJ1-1; the D is unclear. The CDR3 sequence is 11 residues long. From germline, CDR1 is SGHAT and CDR2 FQNNGV. With 3 bases removed from V and 5 bases from J, the gap between germline ends came to 4 bases. The CDR3 sequence is CASSFQTEAFF. CDR3 sequence (DNA): TGTGCCAGCAGCTTTCAGACTGAAGCTTTCTTT.

The chain couples TRBV7-7 to TRBJ2-3, with D perhaps matching TRBD2 (6 bases). Trimming took 3 bases from V and 2 from J, leaving 12 bases between them. Germline CDR1 is SSHAT and CDR2 is FNYEAQ (reference sequence). The length of the CDR3 is 15 residues. CDR3 nucleotides: TGTGCCAGCAGCTTCGGGACTGGGGCCACAGATACGCAGTATTTT. It specifies CASSFGTGATDTQYF. Full variable domain (rest looked up from reference TRBV7-7 and TRBJ2-3): GAGVSQSPRYKVTKRGQDVTLRCDPISSHATLYWYQQALGQGPEFLTYFNYEAQPDKSGLPSDRFSAERPEGSISTLTIQRTEQRDSAMYRCASSFGTGATDTQYFGPGTRLTVL.

J is TRBJ1-4 and V is TRBV27; D is undetermined. Between the trimmed V and J ends, which lost 6 bases and 6 bases, there was a span of 11 bases. Germline lookup yields CDR1 MNHEY and CDR2 SMNVEV (reference sequence). The CDR3 consists of 13 residues. This CDR3 reads CASSPREDEKLFF. CDR3 nucleotide sequence: TGTGCCAGCAGCCCCCGGGAAGATGAAAAACTGTTTTTT.

This sequence joins TRBV23-1 and TRBJ2-1; 8 bases match TRBD2. TRBV23-1 is an ORF for which the function is uncertain. V trimming: 8 bases; J trimming: 7 bases; junction bases outside the gene matches: 13. The CDR3 sequence is 15 residues long. The CDR3 DNA reads TGCGCCAGCTCCCCGGGACTAGGATGTGTGAATGAGCAGTTCTTC. This gives the protein CASSPGLGCVNEQFF.

The chain has TRBV4-1 and TRBJ2-7, with D tentatively TRBD1 (5 bases). Trimming took 6 bases from V and 1 from J, leaving 16 bases between them. The CDR3 consists of 15 residues. Germline lookup yields CDR1 MGHRA and CDR2 YSYEKL. The chain's CDR3 is CASSKGQDTSYEQYF. DNA of the CDR3: TGCGCCAGCAGTAAAGGGCAGGACACTTCCTACGAGCAGTACTTC.

The J gene is TRBJ1-2, the V gene TRBV11-2; tentatively, D is TRBD1 (5 bases). The CDR3 is made up of 14 amino acids. The germline CDR1 and CDR2 sequences are SGHAT and FQNNGV. V gave up 1 base and J gave up 8 bases, with 14 bases separating them. The CDR3 region has the DNA TGTGCCAGCAGCTTAGTGGGGCCAGTGCACGGCTACACCTTC. Its protein is CASSLVGPVHGYTF.

The rearrangement links TRBV30 to TRBJ1-4; TRBD1 is a possible D gene (5 bases). Germline CDR1 GTSNPN, CDR2 SVGIG (reference sequence). This CDR3 contains 13 residues. With 6 bases removed from V and 6 bases from J, the gap between germline ends came to 14 bases. The CDR3 bases are TGTGCCTGCCCGGGGGGTGGGGATGAAAAACTGTTTTTT. Its translation is CACPGGGDEKLFF.

The chain is built from TRBV6-2 or TRBV6-3 and TRBJ1-3; D unclear. Between the trimmed V and J ends, which lost 5 bases and 0 bases, there was a span of 8 bases. Germline CDR1 reads MNHEY; CDR2 reads SVGEGT. The CDR3 runs to 14 residues. The CDR3 coding sequence is TGTGCCAGCAGTCCCGGGTCCTCTGGAAACACCATATATTTT. This gives the protein CASSPGSSGNTIYF.

The V call is TRBV11-2, the J call TRBJ1-2; 8 bases match TRBD1. V was pared by 4 bases and J by 6 bases, with 4 bases of the junction left unmatched. The CDR3 spans 13 residues. CDR1 is SGHAT, CDR2 FQNNGV, per germline. The chain's CDR3 is CASSSGQADGYTF. For the CDR3, the DNA is TGTGCCAGCAGCTCGGGACAGGCGGATGGCTACACCTTC.

The CDR3 DNA reads TGTGCCAGCAGTTCTTATCGGACAGAACGCTCCTACGAGCAGTACTTC. Protein product: CASSSYRTERSYEQYF. The chain joins TRBV6-5 to TRBJ2-7; D is perhaps TRBD1 (6 bases). The CDR3 has 16 residues. Germline V gene sequence: CDR1 MNHEY, CDR2 SVGAGI. V gave up 4 bases and J gave up 0 bases, with 16 bases separating them.

The chain recombines TRBV7-2 with TRBJ2-2; 8 bases line up with TRBD2. This CDR3 comprises 17 residues. Per germline, CDR1 SGHTA and CDR2 FQGNSA. After removal of 2 bases from V and 4 bases from J, the junction contained 9 bases not matched to a gene. CDR3 coding DNA: TGTGCCAGCAGCTTAAGGATAGGCGGGAGGTTCACCGGGGAGCTGTTTTTT. It encodes CASSLRIGGRFTGELFF.

The chain combines TRBV7-6 with TRBJ2-5; 13 nucleotides align to TRBD2. The CDR3 runs to 16 residues. With 5 bases clipped from V and 5 bases from J, the junction kept 8 bases outside the gene matches. Germline V gene lookup returns CDR1 SGHVS and CDR2 FNYEAQ. The CDR3 loop reads CASSQGLAGWGETQYF. The CDR3 region has the DNA TGTGCCAGCAGCCAGGGACTAGCGGGATGGGGGGAGACCCAGTACTTC. Using reference TRBV7-6 and TRBJ2-5 for the parts outside the CDR3, the full variable domain is GAGVSQSPRYKVTKRGQDVALRCDPISGHVSLYWYRQALGQGPEFLTYFNYEAQQDKSGLPNDRFSAERPEGSISTLTIQRTEQRDSAMYRCASSQGLAGWGETQYFGPGTRLLVL.

The chain has TRBV28 and TRBJ2-3; TRBD1 agrees at 7 bases. The germline CDR1 and CDR2 sequences are MDHEN and SYDVKM. Trimming at V came to 10 bases and at J to 4 bases, leaving 5 bases not matched to a gene. The CDR3 extends over 12 amino acids. The CDR3 DNA sequence: TGTGCCACTTTAGACAGGGCAGATACGCAGTATTTT. It encodes CATLDRADTQYF. The whole variable domain, remainder taken from reference TRBV28 and TRBJ2-3, is DVKVTQSSRYLVKRTGEKVFLECVQDMDHENMFWYRQDPGLGLRLIYFSYDVKMKEKGDIPEGYSVSREKKERFSLILESASTNQTSMYLCATLDRADTQYFGPGTRLTVL.

The chain uses TRBV6-6 and TRBJ1-1; 8 bases line up with TRBD1. After removal of 3 bases from V and 12 bases from J, the junction contained 9 bases not matched to a gene. CDR3 length equals 13 residues. Per germline, CDR1 MNHNY and CDR2 SVGAGI (reference sequence). CDR3 in DNA: TGTGCCAGCAGTTATGATCCAGGGGGCGCGACTTTCTTT. Translating gives CASSYDPGGATFF.

The chain is built from TRBV7-9 and TRBJ2-3, with a weak D call TRBD1 (5 bases). CDR1 and CDR2 (germline): SEHNR, FQNEAQ (reference sequence). CDR3 length equals 15 residues. Trimming shortened V by 4 bases and J by 5 bases, and 16 bases separated the two germline ends. The CDR3 protein is CASSSDKGPGDTQYF. DNA for the CDR3: TGTGCCAGCAGCTCTGACAAGGGGCCTGGAGATACGCAGTATTTT.